This T cell receptor (beta chain) comes out of a study of tumor-infiltrating lymphocytes in primary liver carcinoma. Study-level information: Samples gave roughly 3.5 to 7.5 million productive TCRbeta reads, similar across tissue types.

Germline-derived CDR1 and CDR2 are SGHKS and YYEKEE (reference sequence). The J segment lost 13 bases and the V segment lost 3 bases, leaving 16 bases of the junction unmatched. The CDR3 totals 14 residues. General study points: Overlap between tumor regions exceeded overlap of tumor with adjacent tissue or blood.

Using a constant-region primer together with ProtoScript II reverse transcriptase, TCR beta cDNA was made from around 500 ng of total RNA. Slightly modified ARM-PCR with three nested multiplex PCR rounds yielded TCR beta libraries. Investigators reported that the first two PCR rounds, at roughly 10 cycles each, used TRBV1-TRBV30 forward primers with a C-beta reverse primer. TCRdb reprocessed the multiplex PCR reads via MiXCR and lists one record per CDR3 protein. Among 75,000 to 80,000 distinct CDR3 sequences, 65% to 75% were seen once, and the ten largest hold less than 30%. As regards this clonotype: No antigen is known for it.

Starting material for RNA and DNA co-extraction consisted of roughly 19-30 mg of unsorted bulk tissue. The chain joins TRBV5-5 to TRBJ2-7; 7 positions agree with TRBD1. This TCR was sampled from a man between 35 and 55 years old with primary liver carcinoma and hepatitis B virus infection. Sequencing used tumor-adjacent normal liver tissue. Here the CDR3 DNA reads TGTGCCAGCAGCTCCGGGACAGCTCTCTCCGATCACTACTTC. This codes for CASSSGTALSDHYF.